This TCR beta chain appears in the sequencing data of a study of CD8 T cells in ankylosing spondylitis. In germline, CDR1 is SGHAT, CDR2 FQNNGV. CDR3 size: 18 residues. The V and J ends lost 3 bases and 3 bases respectively, with 20 bases between them. TCRdb re-called the 5' RACE reads through MiXCR, storing one row per CDR3 protein. The sample holds 35,000 to 40,000 distinct CDR3 sequences, about 15% seen once. Whole-study results and caveats: A TCR beta motif of under ten highly homologous variants seemed to mark ankylosing spondylitis blood.

In the case of this clonotype: Its matching antigen is unknown.

Input material: blood. V is TRBV11-2 and J is TRBJ2-2; D gene unclear. The receptor's source is a male donor with ankylosing spondylitis or in good health (not recorded which). CDR3 region: CASSFLRGRISDTGELFF. The DNA of the CDR3 is TGTGCCAGCAGCTTCTTAAGAGGACGGATTTCTGACACCGGGGAGCTGTTTTTT. The variable domain in full, with the rest retrieved from reference TRBV11-2 and TRBJ2-2, is EAGVAQSPRYKIIEKRQSVAFWCNPISGHATLYWYQQILGQGPKLLIQFQNNGVVDDSQLPKDRFSAERLKGVDSTLKIQPAKLEDSAVYLCASSFLRGRISDTGELFFGEGSRLTVL.